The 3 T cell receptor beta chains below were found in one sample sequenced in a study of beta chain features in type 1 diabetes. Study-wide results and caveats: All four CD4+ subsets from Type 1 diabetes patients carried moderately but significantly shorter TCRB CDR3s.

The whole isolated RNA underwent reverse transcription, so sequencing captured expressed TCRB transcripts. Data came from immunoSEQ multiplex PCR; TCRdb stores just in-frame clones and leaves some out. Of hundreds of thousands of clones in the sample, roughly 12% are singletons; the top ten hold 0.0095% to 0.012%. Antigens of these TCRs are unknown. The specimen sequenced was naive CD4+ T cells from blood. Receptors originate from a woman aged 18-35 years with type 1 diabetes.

The CDR3 DNA follows: TGTGCCAGAGCCGGGACAGGGGGTACTGGGGCCAACGTCCTGACTTTC. This encodes CARAGTGGTGANVLTF. The genes are TRBV2 and TRBJ2-6; 11 bases match TRBD1. The CDR3 totals 16 residues. The J segment lost 2 bases and the V segment lost 9 bases, leaving 6 bases of the junction unmatched. From germline, CDR1 is SNHLY and CDR2 FYNNEI.

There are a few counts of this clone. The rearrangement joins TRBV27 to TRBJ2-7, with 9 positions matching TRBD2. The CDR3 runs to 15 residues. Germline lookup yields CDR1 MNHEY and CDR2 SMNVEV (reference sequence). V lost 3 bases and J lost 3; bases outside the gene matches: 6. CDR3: CASSLATSGFYEQYF. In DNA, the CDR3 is TGTGCCAGCAGTTTGGCGACTAGCGGATTCTACGAGCAGTACTTC.

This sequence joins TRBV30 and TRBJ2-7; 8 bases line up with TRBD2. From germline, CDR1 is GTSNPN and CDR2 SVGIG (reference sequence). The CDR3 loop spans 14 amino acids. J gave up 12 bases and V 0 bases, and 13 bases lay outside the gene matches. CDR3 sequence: CAWSVKGVAGLLYF. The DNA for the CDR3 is TGTGCCTGGAGTGTAAAGGGGGTAGCGGGACTTTTGTACTTC.